This T cell receptor beta chain is drawn from a study of T cells after yellow fever vaccination. Study-wide findings and caveats: Subsequent to the booster, the majority of primary-vaccination clones reappeared (around 97% CD4, approximately 90% CD8).

V lost 5 bases and J lost 5, with 13 bases in between. CDR3 size: 13 residues. Germline CDR1 WNHNN, CDR2 SYGVQD (reference sequence). Using its own MiXCR run on the 5' RACE reads, TCRdb lists one record per CDR3 protein. The repertoire holds hundreds of thousands of distinct CDR3 sequences, with around 12% as singletons. Only a few counts were recorded for this clonotype. The antigen remains undetermined. The genes are TRBV10-1 and TRBJ2-7; D tentatively fits TRBD1 or TRBD2 (5 bases each). The TCR sequence derives from a man aged 25-40 years who received the YFV17D yellow fever vaccine. The sequenced sample was PBMCs, obtained on the day of the yellow fever booster vaccination. The CDR3 loop reads CASSLGPPNEQYF. In DNA form, the CDR3 reads TGCGCCAGCAGTCTGGGACCACCCAACGAGCAGTACTTC.